This is a list of T cell receptor beta chains from one sample in a study of identical twins. TCRdb re-called the 5' RACE reads with MiXCR, one entry per CDR3 protein. This table has about 530,000 distinct CDR3 sequences, approximately 16% appearing once. The same specimen was also included in a second study, on yellow fever vaccine responses in identical twins.

The sample comprised CD4+ T cells sorted from blood. These receptors originate from a young woman in good health. The CDR3 runs from the conserved cysteine through the conserved F or W. D genes are given only for firm matches. Clone size is stated in some rows and not others, as once, few, many or a class when expanded.

TRBV20-1	TRBD1	TRBJ2-2	-	TGCAGTGCTAGACCCGGGACAGGTAACACCGGGGAGCTGTTTTTT	CSARPGTGNTGELFF
TRBV20-1	-	TRBJ1-1	few	TGCAGTGCTAGAGAGGACTTGAACACTGAAGCTTTCTTT	CSAREDLNTEAFF
TRBV5-1	TRBD2	TRBJ2-7	few	TGCGCCAGCAGCTTGGAGCTAGCGGGGTCGCTCGGCTCCTACGAGCAGTACTTC	CASSLELAGSLGSYEQYF
TRBV12-3/TRBV12-4	-	TRBJ2-1	few	TGTGCCAGCAGTTTGGGCGAGGTGATATACAATGAGCAGTTCTTC	CASSLGEVIYNEQFF
TRBV5-1	-	TRBJ2-5	few	TGCGCCAGCAGTCTACGGTTGGGACGGGAGACCCAGTACTTC	CASSLRLGRETQYF
TRBV7-9	TRBD2	TRBJ2-1	-	TGTGCCAGCAGCACCCCCTGGACTAGCTTGGCGATGCAGTTCTTC	CASSTPWTSLAMQFF
TRBV20-1	-	TRBJ1-1	few	TGCAGTGCCACCTGGGGGGGGCCGAGCACTGAAGCTTTCTTT	CSATWGGPSTEAFF
TRBV7-9	-	TRBJ2-7	few	TGTGCCAGCAACCAGGGCAGTTCCGGCTACGAGCAGTACTTC	CASNQGSSGYEQYF
TRBV28	TRBD2	TRBJ2-3	-	TGTGCCAGCAGTTTTTTGAGCGGGGGATGGACAGATACGCAGTATTTT	CASSFLSGGWTDTQYF
TRBV24-1	TRBD2	TRBJ2-1	few	TGTGCCACCAGCGACCCCGGGACTAATATCAATGAGCAGTTCTTC	CATSDPGTNINEQFF
TRBV5-1	-	TRBJ2-1	few	TGCGCCAGCAGCTTGGACGGGAGGCAGTTCTTC	CASSLDGRQFF
TRBV2	-	TRBJ1-6	few	TGTGCCAGCAGCGTGGACATAGTGAATTCACCCCTCCACTTT	CASSVDIVNSPLHF
TRBV10-3	-	TRBJ2-2	-	TGTGCCATCAACAGTGGGGGTAGCACCGGGGAGCTGTTTTTT	CAINSGGSTGELFF
TRBV11-2	-	TRBJ2-1	-	TGTGCCAGCAGCCCTCAGGGGGGTCTAGCGGCAAGCTCCTACAATGAGCAGTTCTTC	CASSPQGGLAASSYNEQFF
TRBV5-1	-	TRBJ2-5	-	TGCGCCAGCAGCTTGGCCCTCAGGGAAGAGACCCAGTACTTC	CASSLALREETQYF
TRBV6-5	-	TRBJ2-7	many	TGTGCCAGCAGTTACAACGTACAGGGCTACGAGCAGTACTTC	CASSYNVQGYEQYF
TRBV11-3	-	TRBJ2-7	-	TGTGCCAGCAGCTCCTACGTCAGGGCGTTCTCCTACGAGCAGTACTTC	CASSSYVRAFSYEQYF
TRBV25-1	-	TRBJ2-7	few	TGTGCCAGCAGTGAATATGGGGGTCTTAACGAGCAGTACTTC	CASSEYGGLNEQYF
TRBV24-1	TRBD1	TRBJ2-2	many	TGTGCCACCAGTCCCCTGGGACAGGGACAGAACACCGGGGAGCTGTTTTTT	CATSPLGQGQNTGELFF
TRBV6-1	-	TRBJ2-1	few	TGTGCCAGCAGATCTCAGGGGATCCACAATGAGCAGTTCTTC	CASRSQGIHNEQFF
TRBV29-1	-	TRBJ1-1	once	TGCAGCGTTCCGGGGGACACTGAAGCTTTCTTT	CSVPGDTEAFF
TRBV2	TRBD2	TRBJ2-2	many	TGTGCCAGCAGTGAACCCCGGCTAGCGGGCACCGGGGAGCTGTTTTTT	CASSEPRLAGTGELFF
TRBV20-1	TRBD2	TRBJ2-7	many	TGCAGTGCTAGACTAGCGGGAGTGCGTGAGCAGTACTTC	CSARLAGVREQYF
TRBV2	-	TRBJ1-4	-	TGTGCCAGCGCAGGGTCAACTAATGAAAAACTGTTTTTT	CASAGSTNEKLFF
TRBV12-3/TRBV12-4	-	TRBJ1-2	many	TGTGCCAGCAGTTACAACAACTATGGCTACACCTTC	CASSYNNYGYTF
TRBV12-3/TRBV12-4	-	TRBJ2-1	many	TGTGCCAGCAGTTACAAGGATGAGCAGTTCTTC	CASSYKDEQFF
TRBV5-1	TRBD2	TRBJ2-5	-	TGCGCCAGCAGCCGGGGGGGAGAAGAGACCCAGTACTTC	CASSRGGEETQYF
TRBV7-3	-	TRBJ2-1	many	TGTGCCAGCAGCTTTCGCCCTCTACTAGAGCCGAACAATGAGCAGTTCTTC	CASSFRPLLEPNNEQFF
TRBV28	-	TRBJ2-5	-	TGTGCCAGCAGTTTCCCCCTGGGGGAGGTCTCGACCCAGTACTTC	CASSFPLGEVSTQYF
TRBV20-1	-	TRBJ2-5	-	TGCAGTGCCACACCGCACCGGGACATCAGAGAGACCCAGTACTTC	CSATPHRDIRETQYF
TRBV2	TRBD1	TRBJ2-1	many	TGTGCCAGCAGCGATGACAGGGCCCAGCTCGGTGAGCAGTTCTTC	CASSDDRAQLGEQFF
TRBV5-6	-	TRBJ2-1	-	TGTGCCAGCAGCTCGGTAGTTGGCGACTCCTACAATGAGCAGTTCTTC	CASSSVVGDSYNEQFF
TRBV10-3	TRBD1	TRBJ2-1	-	TGTGCCATCAGCCGGACAGGGGGGGACAATGAGCAGTTCTTC	CAISRTGGDNEQFF
TRBV29-1	TRBD2	TRBJ2-7	few	TGCAGCGTTGGATATCTAGCGGGAGGTTCCCACGAGCAGTACTTC	CSVGYLAGGSHEQYF
TRBV15	-	TRBJ2-3	-	TGTGCCACCAGCAGAGGCGGGGGCCCAGATACGCAGTATTTT	CATSRGGGPDTQYF
TRBV29-1	TRBD2	TRBJ2-5	many	TGCAGCGTCCCCGGACTAGCGGTAGAGACCCAGTACTTC	CSVPGLAVETQYF
TRBV11-2	TRBD1	TRBJ2-3	few	TGTGCCAGCAGCTTAGGGACAGGCGATACTAGCACAGATACGCAGTATTTT	CASSLGTGDTSTDTQYF
TRBV20-1	-	TRBJ2-3	few	TGCAGTGCTAGAGCCGGGGCATCCGTCGCAGATAGGCAGTATTTT	CSARAGASVADRQYF
TRBV20-1	-	TRBJ1-4	few	TGCAGTGCTAGAGATCCTCCAAGGGAGAAACTGTTTTTT	CSARDPPREKLFF
TRBV2	-	TRBJ2-3	few	TGTGCCAGCCCGGAGCAGACTAGATCGTCCGGCAATACGCAGTATTTT	CASPEQTRSSGNTQYF